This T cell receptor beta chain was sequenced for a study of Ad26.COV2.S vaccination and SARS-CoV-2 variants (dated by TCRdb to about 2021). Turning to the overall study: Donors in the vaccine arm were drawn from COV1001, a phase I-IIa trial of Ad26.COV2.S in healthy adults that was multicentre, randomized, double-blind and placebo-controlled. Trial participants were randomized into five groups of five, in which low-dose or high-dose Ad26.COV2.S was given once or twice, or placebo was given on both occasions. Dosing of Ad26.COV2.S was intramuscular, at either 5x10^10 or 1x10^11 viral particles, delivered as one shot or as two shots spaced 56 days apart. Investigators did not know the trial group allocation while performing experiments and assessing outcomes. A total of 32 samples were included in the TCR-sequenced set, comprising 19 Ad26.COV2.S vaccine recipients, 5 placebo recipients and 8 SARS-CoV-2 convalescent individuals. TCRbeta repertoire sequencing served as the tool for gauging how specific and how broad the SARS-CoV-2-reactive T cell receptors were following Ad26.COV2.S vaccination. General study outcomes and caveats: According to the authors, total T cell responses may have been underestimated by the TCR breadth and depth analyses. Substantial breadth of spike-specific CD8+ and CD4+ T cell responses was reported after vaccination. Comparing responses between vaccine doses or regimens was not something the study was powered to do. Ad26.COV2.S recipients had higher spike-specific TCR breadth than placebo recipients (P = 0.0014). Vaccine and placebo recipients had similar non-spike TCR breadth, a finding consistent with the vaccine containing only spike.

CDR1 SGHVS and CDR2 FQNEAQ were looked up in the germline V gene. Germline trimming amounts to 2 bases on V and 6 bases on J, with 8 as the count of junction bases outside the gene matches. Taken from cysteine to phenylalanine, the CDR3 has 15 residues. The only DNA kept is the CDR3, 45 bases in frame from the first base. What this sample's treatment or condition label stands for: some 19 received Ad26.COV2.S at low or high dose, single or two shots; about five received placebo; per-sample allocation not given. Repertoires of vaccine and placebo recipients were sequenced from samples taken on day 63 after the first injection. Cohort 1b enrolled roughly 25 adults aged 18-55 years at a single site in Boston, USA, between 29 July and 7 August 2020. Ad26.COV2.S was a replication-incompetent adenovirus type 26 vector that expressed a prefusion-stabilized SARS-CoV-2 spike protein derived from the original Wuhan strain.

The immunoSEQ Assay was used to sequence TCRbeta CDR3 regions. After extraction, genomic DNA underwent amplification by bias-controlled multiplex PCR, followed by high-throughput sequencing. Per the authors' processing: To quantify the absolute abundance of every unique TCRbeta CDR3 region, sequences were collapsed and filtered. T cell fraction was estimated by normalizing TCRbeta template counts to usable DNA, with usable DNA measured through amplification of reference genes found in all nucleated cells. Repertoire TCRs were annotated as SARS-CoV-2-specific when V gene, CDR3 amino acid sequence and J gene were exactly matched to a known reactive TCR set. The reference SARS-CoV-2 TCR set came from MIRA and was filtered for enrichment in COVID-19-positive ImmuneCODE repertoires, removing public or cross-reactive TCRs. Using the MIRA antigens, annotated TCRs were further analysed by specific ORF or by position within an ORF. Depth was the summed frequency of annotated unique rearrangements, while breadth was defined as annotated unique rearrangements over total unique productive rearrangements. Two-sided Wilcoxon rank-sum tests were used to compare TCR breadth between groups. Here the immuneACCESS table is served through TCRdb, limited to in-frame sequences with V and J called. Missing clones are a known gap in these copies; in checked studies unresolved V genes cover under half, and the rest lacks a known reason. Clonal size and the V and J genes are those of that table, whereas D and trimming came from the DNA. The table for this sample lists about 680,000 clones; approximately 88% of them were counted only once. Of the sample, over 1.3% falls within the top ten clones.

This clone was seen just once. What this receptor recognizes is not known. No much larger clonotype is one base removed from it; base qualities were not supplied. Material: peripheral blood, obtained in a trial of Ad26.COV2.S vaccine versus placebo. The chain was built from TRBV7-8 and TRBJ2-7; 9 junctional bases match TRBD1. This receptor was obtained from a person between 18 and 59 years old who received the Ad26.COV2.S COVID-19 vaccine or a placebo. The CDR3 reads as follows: CASSLWIQGAGEQYF. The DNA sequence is TGTGCCAGCAGCTTATGGATACAGGGGGCGGGCGAGCAGTACTTC.